This T cell receptor beta chain was documented in a study of T cell clonotyping in hematopoietic cell transplantation. Time point described: recipient sample about 28 days before transplant, after cytoreduction. Recipient blood drawn about 28 days pretransplant and days 30, 100, 180 after. Using immunoSEQ multiplex PCR, the repertoire was profiled, and TCRdb retains in-frame clones only, with some absent. The sample comprises some 26,000 clones, approximately 81% of which are singletons, and around 1.8% rests with the top ten. The sequence derives from a middle-aged man with acute myeloid leukemia. Some clones in this sample may be carry-over from other donors' samples. The input for sequencing was peripheral blood mononuclear cells, taken before stem cell transplant.

The CDR3 sequence: CAWSAGFNYGYTF. In DNA form, the CDR3 reads TGTGCCTGGAGTGCGGGATTTAACTATGGCTACACCTTC. V gene TRBV30 combines with J gene TRBJ1-2; D remains unclear. CDR1 is GTSNPN and CDR2 is SVGIG in the germline V gene (reference sequence). V was clipped by 1 base and J by 1 base, with 7 bases between them. The CDR3 covers 13 residues.